Following are 30 T cell receptor beta chains from one sample sequenced in a study of cytomegalovirus exposure and HLA in healthy donors (TCRdb year 2017). Preparation of the library involved the immunoSEQ multiplex PCR assay. A mixture of 60 forward primers for TCR Vbeta segments and 13 reverse primers for TCR Jbeta segments was used in the multiplex PCR. As stored in TCRdb, this immuneACCESS dataset retains in-frame rearrangements with V and J assigned. A fraction of the clones does not appear; measured against another copy, unresolved V genes explain less than half of the discrepancy, and the remainder lacks a known reason. The sample includes roughly 100,000 clones, with around 80% observed a single time. About 9.3% of the sample lies in the top ten. Source material: PBMCs. The receptors come from a young woman in good health and CMV-seropositive.

This clone turned up a few times. The CDR3 spells CASSSGTPANYGYTF. CDR3 sequence (DNA): TGTGCCAGCTCCTCCGGGACACCAGCTAACTATGGCTACACCTTC. The chain couples TRBV18 to TRBJ1-2; D possibly corresponds to TRBD1 (6 bases). The CDR3 contains 15 residues. With 6 bases removed from V and 0 bases from J, the gap between germline ends came to 14 bases. Germline values: CDR1 KGHSH, CDR2 LQKENI.

This chain connects TRBV7-6 to TRBJ2-7, with 7 bases fitting TRBD2. Germline-derived CDR1 and CDR2 are SGHVS and FNYEAQ. With 2 bases clipped from V and 4 bases from J, the junction kept 5 bases outside the gene matches. The CDR3 extends over 14 amino acids. Written as DNA, the CDR3 is TGTGCCAGCAGCTTATTAGCGGGTTGGTACGAGCAGTACTTC. Protein product: CASSLLAGWYEQYF.

Only one count was recorded for this clone. J is TRBJ2-3 and V is TRBV5-4, with 9 bases identical to TRBD2. V was clipped by 0 bases and J by 6 bases; unmatched bases: 8. The CDR3 consists of 16 residues. CDR1 is SGHNT and CDR2 is YYREEE in the germline V gene (reference sequence). CDR3 bases: TGTGCCAGCAGCTTGGCCGGGGGACTAGCAACGGATACGCAGTATTTT. Protein product: CASSLAGGLATDTQYF.

The chain combines TRBV10-1 with TRBJ2-1; 7 bases match TRBD1. This CDR3 has 15 residues. Looked up from germline, CDR1 is WNHNN and CDR2 is SYGVQD (reference sequence). The J segment lost 7 bases and the V segment lost 8 bases, leaving 14 bases of the junction unmatched. CDR3 nucleotides: TGCGCCAGCGGCAGTGGACAGGTGGCGTTGAATGAGCAGTTCTTC. Its protein product is CASGSGQVALNEQFF.

The CDR3 region is CASSPSGRNTGELFF. In DNA, the CDR3 is TGTGCCAGCAGCCCTAGCGGGCGAAACACCGGGGAGCTGTTTTTT. This rearrangement joins TRBV7-8 to TRBJ2-2; 8 bases match TRBD2. V lost 5 bases and J lost 2; bases outside the gene matches: 4. This CDR3 is built from 15 residues. Germline V gene sequence: CDR1 SGHVS, CDR2 FQNEAQ.

This clone was detected once. The chain is built from TRBV18 and TRBJ2-5; possibly TRBD2 for D (6 bases). Trimming cost V 3 bases and J 4 bases, with 15 bases left between them. The germline V gene has CDR1 KGHSH and CDR2 LQKENI. The CDR3 length is 15 residues. CDR3 DNA: TGTGCCAGCTCACCCGCGGGACTGCTTTCAGAGACCCAGTACTTC. Translating gives CASSPAGLLSETQYF.

V is TRBV11-3 and J is TRBJ1-2; 7 positions agree with TRBD1. Germline CDR1 is SGHNT and CDR2 is YENEEA. CDR3 length: 16 residues. V shed 1 base, J shed 3 bases, and the junction held 8 bases outside the gene matches. CDR3 sequence: CASSLVAGQPYYGYTF. The CDR3 region has the DNA TGTGCCAGCAGCTTAGTCGCGGGACAGCCGTACTATGGCTACACCTTC.

V and J are TRBV2 and TRBJ2-3; D remains unclear. V lost 2 bases and J lost 3, with 3 bases in between. In germline, CDR1 is SNHLY, CDR2 FYNNEI. The CDR3 extends over 12 amino acids. CDR3 sequence: CASSERTDTQYF. In DNA form, the CDR3 reads TGTGCCAGCAGTGAACGGACAGATACGCAGTATTTT.

This sequence joins TRBV28 and TRBJ2-3; D may be TRBD1 (6 bases). CDR3 size: 16 residues. V lost 5 bases to trimming and J lost 0 bases, with 15 bases between them. Per germline, CDR1 MDHEN and CDR2 SYDVKM. The CDR3 here is CASSPSGTPSTDTQYF. The CDR3 bases are TGTGCCAGCAGTCCCTCCGGGACACCCAGCACAGATACGCAGTATTTT.

The chain combines TRBV5-6 with TRBJ2-7; possibly TRBD1 for D (5 bases). This CDR3 comprises 12 residues. The germline CDR1 and CDR2 sequences are SGHDT and YYEEEE. Trimming removed 4 bases from V and 7 bases from J, with 12 bases in between. The CDR3: CASSQNQGEQYF. The CDR3 coding sequence is TGTGCCAGCAGCCAAAATCAGGGTGAGCAGTACTTC.

This chain joins TRBV7-2 and TRBJ2-5; D uncertain. The V gene's germline CDR1 is SGHTA and CDR2 FQGNSA. The V end was cut by 5 bases, the J end by 1 base, with 14 bases between. The CDR3 runs to 15 residues. This CDR3 is CASSLGPASQETQYF. CDR3 coding DNA: TGTGCCAGCAGCCTAGGCCCCGCGTCCCAAGAGACCCAGTACTTC.

V and J are TRBV7-9 and TRBJ1-1, with 7 nucleotides matching TRBD1. The CDR3 length is 14 residues. Germline-derived CDR1 and CDR2 are SEHNR and FQNEAQ (reference sequence). V lost 7 bases to trimming and J lost 1 base; unmatched junction nucleotides: 6. CDR3 protein: CASTRDRRNTEAFF. Written as DNA, the CDR3 is TGTGCCAGCACCCGGGACAGAAGGAACACTGAAGCTTTCTTT.

The rearrangement uses TRBV6-5 and TRBJ2-1; TRBD2 might be the D (6 bases). Germline V gene sequence: CDR1 MNHEY, CDR2 SVGAGI. The CDR3 extends over 15 amino acids. V was pared by 6 bases and J by 4 bases, with 16 bases between. The CDR3 sequence is CASSPTHGGYNEQFF. In nucleotides, the CDR3 is TGTGCCAGCAGCCCTACCCACGGGGGATACAATGAGCAGTTCTTC.

The gene calls are TRBV7-9 and TRBJ1-1, with 7 bases aligning to TRBD1. The J segment lost 1 base and the V segment lost 4 bases, leaving 3 bases of the junction unmatched. This CDR3 is built from 14 residues. The V gene's germline CDR1 is SEHNR and CDR2 FQNEAQ (reference sequence). As DNA, the CDR3 is TGTGCCAGCAGCTCCCAGGGGGGGAACACTGAAGCTTTCTTT. Amino acids: CASSSQGGNTEAFF.

This clone was found a few times. The DNA of the CDR3 is TGTGCCATCAGTGATAGGCGGGGTGGGGGAGAGACCCAGTACTTC. Residues: CAISDRRGGGETQYF. The chain combines TRBV10-3 with TRBJ2-5; D perhaps matches TRBD2 (6 bases). This CDR3 is built from 15 residues. Per germline, CDR1 ENHRY and CDR2 SYGVKD. V shed 3 bases and J shed 4 bases, with 15 bases lying between them.

This clone was counted a few times. This chain links TRBV30 with TRBJ2-7, with no clear D. The CDR3 is 12 residues long. V was trimmed by 0 bases and J by 3 bases, leaving 6 bases between them. CDR1 and CDR2 from the germline V gene are GTSNPN and SVGIG (reference sequence). The DNA for the CDR3 is TGTGCCTGGAGTGTATTTAACTACGAGCAGTACTTC. Translation gives CAWSVFNYEQYF.

This clone was observed a few times. V usage is TRBV27 and J usage is TRBJ1-1; 11 bases agree with TRBD1. Germline V CDR1 and CDR2: MNHEY, SMNVEV (reference sequence). V shed 1 base, J shed 5 bases, and the junction held 6 bases outside the gene matches. The CDR3 covers 16 residues. The CDR3 coding sequence is TGTGCCAGCAGTTTATATCGGACAGGGGGCCGAACTGAAGCTTTCTTT. Residues: CASSLYRTGGRTEAFF.

The gene calls are TRBV5-8 and TRBJ2-7; TRBD2 matches 12 bases. This CDR3 is 15 amino acids long. Trimming removed 5 bases from V and 0 bases from J; junction bases left unmatched: 3. Germline loops: CDR1 SGHTS, CDR2 YDEGEE. In nucleotides, the CDR3 is TGTGCCAGCAGTTTGACTAGCGGGAGCTCCTACGAGCAGTACTTC. This gives the protein CASSLTSGSSYEQYF. The full variable domain, in which reference TRBV5-8 and TRBJ2-7 provide the parts outside the CDR3, is EAGVTQSPTHLIKTRGQQATLRCSPISGHTSVYWYQQALGLGLQFLLWYDEGEERNRGNFPPRFSGRQFPNYSSELNVNALELEDSALYLCASSLTSGSSYEQYFGPGTRLTVT.

The gene calls are TRBV6-5 and TRBJ1-1, with TRBD1 matching over 7 bases. Germline trimming cut 6 bases from V and 4 bases from J; bases unmatched to any gene: 2. The CDR3 runs 12 residues. Germline assignment: CDR1 MNHEY and CDR2 SVGAGI. CDR3 in amino acids: CASRSGGTEAFF. In DNA form, the CDR3 reads TGTGCCAGCAGATCAGGGGGCACTGAAGCTTTCTTT.

The chain has TRBV15 and TRBJ2-7; tentatively, D is TRBD2 (5 bases). Germline CDR1 and CDR2: LNHNV and YYDKDF (reference sequence). The CDR3 runs 13 residues. Trimming took 3 bases from V and 3 from J, leaving 9 bases between them. The CDR3 spells CATSSGVGYEQYF. The CDR3, as DNA: TGTGCCACCAGCAGCGGGGTGGGCTACGAGCAGTACTTC.

This chain connects TRBV27 to TRBJ1-4; possible D gene TRBD1, 6 bases. CDR3 length: 14 amino acids. CDR1 MNHEY and CDR2 SMNVEV come from the germline V gene (reference sequence). The V end lost 4 bases, the J end lost 8 bases, and 14 bases lay between the germline ends. CDR3 amino acids: CASSWGRGGEKLFF. Written as DNA, the CDR3 is TGTGCCAGCAGTTGGGGCAGGGGTGGGGAAAAACTGTTTTTT.

V and J are TRBV5-1 and TRBJ2-3; 8 nucleotides agree with TRBD2. The V segment lost 5 bases and the J segment 6 bases; nucleotides outside the gene matches: 17. CDR3 length: 17 amino acids. Germline V gene data show CDR1 as SGHRS and CDR2 as YFSETQ. This CDR3 is CASRKAGLAGFGDTQYF. CDR3 DNA sequence: TGCGCCAGCAGAAAAGCGGGGTTAGCGGGGTTTGGGGATACGCAGTATTTT.

The chain recombines TRBV27 with TRBJ1-2; 9 bases are shared with TRBD1. V shed 5 bases and J 7 bases; nucleotides not matched to a gene: 8. This CDR3 has 14 amino acids. The germline V gene has CDR1 MNHEY and CDR2 SMNVEV (reference sequence). The CDR3 nucleotides are TGTGCCAGCAGTGAAGGACAGGGGCGACTTGGCTACACCTTC. It yields the protein CASSEGQGRLGYTF.

The chain recombines TRBV7-6 with TRBJ1-1; a weak D match, TRBD1 (5 bases). Germline assignment: CDR1 SGHVS and CDR2 FNYEAQ. This CDR3 spans 14 amino acids. V was shortened by 4 bases and J by 1 base, with 10 bases between the two germline ends. CDR3 amino acids: CASSSRAGNTEAFF. The CDR3 DNA reads TGTGCCAGCAGCTCCAGGGCCGGGAACACTGAAGCTTTCTTT.

This chain links TRBV5-1 with TRBJ2-1, with TRBD2 identical over 10 bases. V was pared by 0 bases and J by 7 bases, with 4 bases of the junction left unmatched. The germline CDR1 and CDR2 sequences are SGHRS and YFSETQ. The CDR3 runs 15 residues. The CDR3 here is CASSLGAGGINEQFF. The CDR3 nucleotides are TGCGCCAGCAGCTTGGGAGCGGGAGGGATAAATGAGCAGTTCTTC.

The rearrangement uses TRBV18 and TRBJ2-3, with TRBD2 identical over 7 bases. CDR3 size: 18 residues. Germline V CDR1 and CDR2: KGHSH, LQKENI. The J segment lost 0 bases and the V segment lost 3 bases, leaving 12 bases of the junction unmatched. CDR3 DNA sequence: TGTGCCAGCTCACCCTCACCCTGGTCAGCGGGGAGCACAGATACGCAGTATTTT. It translates to CASSPSPWSAGSTDTQYF.

This clone came up a few times. At one of its ends the junction is not consistent with the germline gene, which may arise from a read error. The chain joins TRBV10-3 to TRBJ1-6, with D possibly being TRBD1 (5 bases). Germline V gene data show CDR1 as ENHRY and CDR2 as SYGVKD. This CDR3 has 15 residues. CDR3 nucleotides: TGTGCCATCAGGGAGTATGGGGGGGAAAATTCACCCCTCCACTTT. Translating it yields CAIREYGGENSPLHF.

In this sample, this clone turned up once. This chain links TRBV19 with TRBJ2-3; 10 nucleotides agree with TRBD2. V was clipped by 9 bases and J by 1 base; unmatched bases: 7. Looked up from germline, CDR1 is LNHDA and CDR2 is SQIVND (reference sequence). The CDR3 consists of 15 residues. The CDR3 protein is CASTLLAGGTDTQYF. The CDR3 region has the DNA TGTGCCAGCACACTTCTAGCGGGAGGCACAGATACGCAGTATTTT.

The rearrangement links TRBV5-1 to TRBJ2-7; 12 bases map to TRBD2. CDR1 and CDR2 (germline): SGHRS, YFSETQ. With 1 base clipped from V and 2 bases from J, the junction kept 7 bases outside the gene matches. The CDR3 contains 17 residues. CDR3 protein: CASSLFTSGGLTYEQYF. DNA of the CDR3: TGCGCCAGCAGCTTGTTTACTAGCGGGGGGTTAACCTACGAGCAGTACTTC.

This sequence joins TRBV5-1 and TRBJ2-1; TRBD1 agrees at 7 bases. This CDR3 comprises 16 residues. CDR1 is SGHRS and CDR2 is YFSETQ in the germline V gene. V shed 1 base, J shed 4 bases, and the junction held 8 bases outside the gene matches. CDR3 nucleotides: TGCGCCAGCAGCTTGAGTGGTCCGGGACAGTACAATGAGCAGTTCTTC. Translated: CASSLSGPGQYNEQFF.